These 21 T cell receptor beta chains originate from one sample sequenced in a study of blood T cells in healthy people across ages. Sample-barcoded 5' priming and a J-beta primer mix drove a second PCR of 7 to 11 cycles. From the 5' RACE reads, TCRdb called clonotypes with MiXCR, one entry per CDR3 protein. The data show around 1.5 million distinct CDR3 sequences, with roughly 40% seen just once and less than 8% held by the top ten. Sequencing was performed on blood. The receptor source for this set is a woman younger than 30 in good health.

The chain is built from TRBV14 and TRBJ1-1; possible D gene TRBD1, 5 bases. This CDR3 is 13 amino acids long. Trimming removed 3 bases at V and 11 bases at J, with 16 bases between. Germline V gene lookup returns CDR1 SGHDN and CDR2 FVKESK. Here the CDR3 DNA reads TGTGCCAGCAGCCACTGGGGGAAGGAGCGGGCTTTCTTT. It specifies CASSHWGKERAFF.

The chain couples TRBV2 to TRBJ1-2; D might be TRBD1 (6 bases). V shed 0 bases and J shed 5 bases, with 31 bases lying between them. Germline CDR1 and CDR2: SNHLY and FYNNEI. The CDR3 length is 21 residues. CDR3 protein: CASSEALPRDNQIKLQYGYTF. The CDR3 DNA is TGTGCCAGCAGTGAAGCGCTTCCGCGGGACAATCAAATCAAGCTCCAGTATGGCTACACCTTC.

V gene TRBV20-1 combines with J gene TRBJ2-5, with D tentatively TRBD2 (5 bases). The CDR3 is 13 amino acids. Germline V gene sequence: CDR1 DFQATT, CDR2 SNEGSKA (reference sequence). Trimming removed 4 bases at V and 11 bases at J, with 20 bases between. Here the CDR3 reads CSAKPLAENEQYF. In DNA, the CDR3 is TGCAGTGCTAAGCCCCTAGCAGAGAATGAGCAGTACTTC.

In its sample, this clonotype was seen a few times. The V call is TRBV6-4, the J call TRBJ2-7; a possible D gene is TRBD2 (5 bases). Germline V gene sequence: CDR1 MRHNA, CDR2 SNTAGT. Deletions cut 5 bases from V and 2 bases from J, with 16 bases between. The CDR3 loop spans 15 amino acids. The chain's CDR3 is CASSNGGDLTYEQYF. The CDR3 bases are TGTGCCAGCAGTAACGGAGGTGACCTGACCTACGAGCAGTACTTC.

In its sample, this clonotype was seen a few times. The rearrangement uses TRBV4-2 and TRBJ2-1; TRBD2 agrees at 10 bases. The J segment lost 6 bases and the V segment lost 3 bases, leaving 14 bases of the junction unmatched. Germline-derived CDR1 and CDR2 are LGHNA and YNFKEQ. The CDR3 extends over 18 amino acids. The CDR3 DNA is TGTGCCAGCAGCCAGGAGCTTTGGACTAGCGGAGATCTCAATGAGCAGTTCTTC. This translates into CASSQELWTSGDLNEQFF.

The rearrangement links TRBV12-3 or TRBV12-4 to TRBJ1-2; D is ambiguous. Trimming took off 11 bases at V and 4 bases at J, with 14 bases between the two ends. The length of the CDR3 is 12 residues. CDR3 DNA sequence: TGTGCCGGCAATACGGCCGTCTATGGCTACACCTTC. Protein sequence: CAGNTAVYGYTF.

V and J are TRBV12-3 or TRBV12-4 and TRBJ1-5, with TRBD1 as a possible D gene (6 bases). This CDR3 is built from 15 residues. V was trimmed by 6 bases and J by 0 bases, leaving 12 bases between them. The CDR3 here is CASSTLTGSNQPQHF. DNA of the CDR3: TGTGCCAGCAGCACTTTGACAGGTAGCAATCAGCCCCAGCATTTT.

V usage is TRBV7-9 and J usage is TRBJ2-1; 8 positions match TRBD1. Germline CDR1 SEHNR, CDR2 FQNEAQ (reference sequence). The ends lost 4 bases at V and 4 bases at J; junction bases unmatched: 9. CDR3 length: 16 amino acids. CDR3 residues: CASSSRDRGPYNEQFF. As DNA, the CDR3 is TGTGCCAGCAGCTCCCGCGACAGGGGCCCTTACAATGAGCAGTTCTTC.

The rearrangement joins TRBV2 to TRBJ2-1; D call uncertain. The closer fit of TRBJ2-7 to the DNA end suggests the J call may be wrong. There are 15 residues in the CDR3. Germline V gene lookup returns CDR1 SNHLY and CDR2 FYNNEI. CDR3 region: CASRAGWSSYNEQYF. DNA of the CDR3: TGTGCCAGCAGGGCCGGATGGAGCTCCTACAATGAGCAGTACTTC.

The CDR3 region is CASSLWGVGQSSTDTQYF. CDR3 nucleotide sequence: TGCGCCAGCAGCTTGTGGGGGGTCGGGCAGTCTAGCACAGATACGCAGTATTTT. J is TRBJ2-3 and V is TRBV5-1; D might be TRBD2 (6 bases). Looked up from germline, CDR1 is SGHRS and CDR2 is YFSETQ. Trimming pared 1 base from V and 0 bases from J, leaving 18 bases between. The CDR3 is 18 residues long.

This clonotype has only a few counts. V is TRBV12-3 or TRBV12-4 and J is TRBJ2-3; 8 bases are shared with TRBD2. This CDR3 is built from 15 residues. V lost 5 bases to trimming and J lost 3 bases; unmatched junction nucleotides: 7. The CDR3 loop is CASSTRGGRTDTQYF. CDR3 coding DNA: TGTGCCAGCAGTACCCGGGGGGGCAGGACAGATACGCAGTATTTT.

The rearrangement joins TRBV2 to TRBJ1-2; weak D call: TRBD1 (5 bases). The ends were cut back, 8 bases at V and 6 bases at J, with 25 bases in the middle. This CDR3 is 16 amino acids long. The germline V gene has CDR1 SNHLY and CDR2 FYNNEI. The CDR3 DNA is TGTGCCAGCCTCTCCTCTAGGGACGGCGGGCCGAATGGCTACACCTTC. This sequence encodes CASLSSRDGGPNGYTF.

J is TRBJ2-1 and V is TRBV12-3 or TRBV12-4, with D tentatively TRBD2 (6 bases). Between the trimmed V and J ends, which lost 7 bases and 5 bases, there was a span of 15 bases. The CDR3 length is 14 residues. Here the CDR3 reads CASILTSFNNEQFF. The DNA for the CDR3 is TGTGCCAGCATCCTAACTAGCTTCAACAATGAGCAGTTCTTC.

This clonotype was seen a few times. The chain links TRBV20-1 to TRBJ2-7; 9 bases align to TRBD1. The germline V gene has CDR1 DFQATT and CDR2 SNEGSKA (reference sequence). The junction had 6 bases not matched to a gene; V was cut back by 1 base and J by 2 bases. The CDR3 is made up of 15 amino acids. This CDR3 is CSARVDGTGPYEQYF. In DNA form, the CDR3 reads TGCAGTGCTAGAGTCGACGGGACAGGGCCCTACGAGCAGTACTTC.

This chain connects TRBV9 to TRBJ2-7; no definite D call. The germline V and J ends were trimmed by 3 bases and 0 bases, with 7 bases remaining between them. Germline V gene data show CDR1 as SGDLS and CDR2 as YYNGEE. This CDR3 is 13 amino acids long. CDR3 DNA sequence: TGTGCCAGCAGCGAACACACCTCCTACGAGCAGTACTTC. This encodes CASSEHTSYEQYF.

This clonotype was seen only a few times. The gene calls are TRBV6-6 and TRBJ2-7; 8 bases line up with TRBD2. Trimming removed 5 bases from V and 5 bases from J; junction bases left unmatched: 5. The CDR3 runs to 13 residues. CDR1 is MNHNY and CDR2 is SVGAGI in the germline V gene (reference sequence). This chain's CDR3 is CASSGLARDEQYF. In nucleotides, the CDR3 is TGTGCCAGCAGTGGACTAGCTCGGGACGAGCAGTACTTC.

The gene calls are TRBV7-9 and TRBJ2-7; a possible D gene is TRBD1 (6 bases). Germline CDR1 is SEHNR and CDR2 is FQNEAQ (reference sequence). The CDR3 spans 16 residues. The V end lost 5 bases, the J end lost 0 bases, and 17 bases lay between the germline ends. The CDR3 loop is CASSRDGTILSYEQYF. CDR3 DNA: TGTGCCAGCAGCCGGGACGGGACAATCCTCTCCTACGAGCAGTACTTC.

This clonotype was found a few times. The V call is TRBV7-2, the J call TRBJ1-6; no clear D. V was shortened by 2 bases and J by 10 bases, with 9 bases between the two germline ends. The germline CDR1 and CDR2 sequences are SGHTA and FQGNSA. This CDR3 region has 13 residues. The CDR3 loop reads CASSLYEGSPLHF. The CDR3 DNA is TGTGCCAGCAGCTTATACGAGGGCTCACCCCTCCACTTT.

The sample holds one count of this clonotype. J is TRBJ1-2 and V is TRBV27; D gene ambiguous. V was cut by 2 bases and J by 13 bases, with 20 bases left in between. Germline CDR1 is MNHEY and CDR2 is SMNVEV (reference sequence). This CDR3 is built from 14 residues. The CDR3 coding sequence is TGTGCCAGCAGTTTAGTTCACAAATATCACGATCGCACCTTC. As protein: CASSLVHKYHDRTF.

Many counts were recorded for this clonotype. The J gene is TRBJ1-2, the V gene TRBV20-1; 9 positions match TRBD1. CDR3 length: 13 residues. Germline V gene data show CDR1 as DFQATT and CDR2 as SNEGSKA (reference sequence). The junction had 5 bases not matched to a gene; V was cut back by 2 bases and J by 7 bases. This CDR3 reads CSARSQGASGYTF. CDR3 nucleotides: TGCAGTGCTAGATCACAGGGGGCGAGTGGCTACACCTTC.

The chain employs TRBV5-1 and TRBJ1-2, with TRBD1 matching 7 bases. Germline CDR1 is SGHRS and CDR2 is YFSETQ. The CDR3 runs 15 residues. Trimming removed 3 bases from V and 10 bases from J; junction bases left unmatched: 15. The CDR3 loop is CASSSPPTGKNDYTF. The CDR3 nucleotides are TGCGCCAGCAGCTCGCCACCGACAGGGAAAAATGACTACACCTTC.